Each of the 5 T cell receptor beta chains below was sequenced from the same sample in a study of shared clonotypes between healthy human individuals. Sequencing was performed with immunoSEQ multiplex PCR; in TCRdb, only in-frame clones are kept and a portion is missing. The table has about 690,000 clones, about 90% seen once. Sequenced: memory CD8+ T cells from PBMCs. Subset specified: CD45RO+ cells pooled with CCR7-negative TemRA cells. These receptors were taken from a man aged 18 to 30 in good health. Some clones in this sample may be carry-over from other donors' samples.

This chain joins TRBV6-5 and TRBJ1-5; TRBD1 might be the D (6 bases). Germline loops: CDR1 MNHEY, CDR2 SVGAGI. The CDR3 runs 14 residues. V gave up 8 bases and J gave up 6 bases, with 17 bases separating them. The CDR3 is CASAVQGSVQPQHF. The DNA of the CDR3 is TGTGCCAGCGCGGTACAGGGAAGCGTTCAGCCCCAGCATTTT.

This clone was seen only a few times. The CDR3 protein is CASSWGQSTIEQYF. As DNA, the CDR3 is TGTGCCAGCAGCTGGGGACAGAGTACGATAGAGCAGTACTTC. This rearrangement joins TRBV5-4 to TRBJ2-7; TRBD1 matches at 7 bases. This CDR3 region has 14 residues. Germline V lookup: CDR1 SGHNT, CDR2 YYREEE (reference sequence). V trimming: 3 bases; J trimming: 7 bases; junction bases outside the gene matches: 10.

The chain employs TRBV7-9 and TRBJ2-1; D unresolved. The V and J ends lost 5 bases and 2 bases respectively, with 13 bases between them. Per the germline V gene, CDR1 is SEHNR and CDR2 is FQNEAQ (reference sequence). The CDR3 covers 15 residues. CDR3: CASSPPLTPYNEQFF. DNA of the CDR3: TGTGCCAGCAGCCCCCCCCTGACCCCCTACAATGAGCAGTTCTTC.

V and J are TRBV28 and TRBJ2-7, with D tentatively TRBD1 or TRBD2 (5 bases each). V shed 3 bases and J shed 0 bases, with 12 bases lying between them. This CDR3 has 15 amino acids. Per the germline V gene, CDR1 is MDHEN and CDR2 is SYDVKM. This chain's CDR3 is CASSLGRVASYEQYF. Here the CDR3 DNA reads TGTGCCAGCAGTTTGGGGCGGGTCGCCTCCTACGAGCAGTACTTC.

Note on this clone: The same CDR3 also results from other DNA sequences found in this sample. The V and J genes are TRBV9 and TRBJ2-7, with 9 bases lining up with TRBD1. This CDR3 has 13 residues. The germline gives CDR1 SGDLS, CDR2 YYNGEE. V trimming: 3 bases; J trimming: 4 bases; junction bases outside the gene matches: 2. The CDR3 sequence is CASSADRGYEQYF. In DNA form, the CDR3 reads TGTGCCAGCAGCGCGGACAGGGGTTACGAGCAGTACTTC. The complete variable domain, with remaining parts taken from reference TRBV9 and TRBJ2-7, reads DSGVTQTPKHLITATGQRVTLRCSPRSGDLSVYWYQQSLDQGLQFLIQYYNGEERAKGNILERFSAQQFPDLHSELNLSSLELGDSALYFCASSADRGYEQYFGPGTRLTVT.